The 3 T cell receptor beta chains below were found in one sample sequenced in a study of Graves' ophthalmopathy and Graves' hyperthyroidism. Amplification of the TCR beta CDR3 regions used RNA transcripts (as template). An opening RT-PCR round employed HTBI primers and preceded a second-round multiplex PCR. MiXCR, applied by TCRdb to the multiplex PCR reads, yields one record per CDR3 protein. The sample shows over 450,000 distinct CDR3 sequences, roughly an eighth of them seen only once. Sequencing was done on a sample of blood. All receptors come from a woman aged 25 to 39 with Graves' ophthalmopathy.

This clonotype was seen at least ten times. The gene calls are TRBV18 and TRBJ1-3; 7 bases fit TRBD1. With 6 bases clipped from V and 4 bases from J, the junction kept 9 bases outside the gene matches. CDR1 is KGHSH and CDR2 is LQKENI in the germline V gene. The CDR3 spans 15 residues. The CDR3 protein is CASSPGTELGNTIYF. CDR3 DNA sequence: TGTGCCAGCTCGCCCGGGACAGAGCTCGGAAACACCATATATTTT.

This rearrangement joins TRBV30 to TRBJ2-5; the D is unclear. Germline V gives CDR1 GTSNPN, CDR2 SVGIG (reference sequence). The CDR3 sequence is 11 residues long. Between the trimmed V and J ends, which lost 7 bases and 4 bases, there was a span of 10 bases. CDR3 DNA sequence: TGTGCCTCGTTCTTCGGAGAGACCCAGTACTTC. Protein: CASFFGETQYF.

This clonotype was observed many times. The chain is built from TRBV28 and TRBJ2-7; 7 bases align to TRBD2. The V gene's germline CDR1 is MDHEN and CDR2 SYDVKM. J was trimmed by 2 bases and V by 6 bases; bases with no gene match: 4. This CDR3 comprises 13 residues. The CDR3: CASRGAGTYEQYF. CDR3 in DNA: TGTGCCAGCAGGGGAGCGGGGACCTACGAGCAGTACTTC. The entire variable domain, with the rest obtained from reference TRBV28 and TRBJ2-7, is as follows: DVKVTQSSRYLVKRTGEKVFLECVQDMDHENMFWYRQDPGLGLRLIYFSYDVKMKEKGDIPEGYSVSREKKERFSLILESASTNQTSMYLCASRGAGTYEQYFGPGTRLTVT.